The following is a T cell receptor beta chain sequence with its context. This sample is drawn from a study of blood T cell repertoires in COVID-19. On the study more broadly: Sites in the United States, Italy and Spain provided acute and convalescent COVID-19 samples. PBMCs, B-cell-depleted T cells, or T cells were the source of the cDNA or gDNA that made up the material.

Those enrolled in Seattle joined during active infection and were followed longitudinally afterward. Per the study methods: Cell counts per sample came from amplifying reference gene primers. This table comes from immunoSEQ multiplex PCR, and its TCRdb copy is limited to in-frame clones, with some not included. D and trimming were read from the DNA, whereas the V and J calls and clone size are those reported in that table. The table shows approximately 270,000 clones, with about 80% occurring only once. This TCR was recovered from a person aged 65 to 85 with COVID-19, enrolled during active disease. Sequenced material: peripheral blood.

In nucleotides, the CDR3 is TGTGCCAGCAGTTACCGGCGCACAGGGGGACTACAAGGCTACACCTTC. Its protein is CASSYRRTGGLQGYTF. The chain combines TRBV6-5 with TRBJ1-2; 8 nucleotides match TRBD1. Per the germline V gene, CDR1 is MNHEY and CDR2 is SVGAGI. CDR3 length equals 16 residues. V was pared by 2 bases and J by 8 bases, with 13 bases of the junction left unmatched.